Below, one T cell receptor beta chain is given with its context. Antigen: not known. Isolated RNA was reverse transcribed in full, so expressed TCRB transcripts were sequenced. TCRdb's copy holds only in-frame clones and misses some; the assay was immunoSEQ multiplex PCR. The data contain 250,000 or so clones, 25% to 30% of them singletons. V was pared by 5 bases and J by 0 bases, with 14 bases between. From germline, CDR1 is SGHTA and CDR2 FQGNSA. This CDR3 has 15 amino acids. The entry originates in a study of beta chain features in type 1 diabetes. Only one heparinised blood draw was taken per donor, and its volume averaged roughly 120 mL. Overall study results and limits: In comparison with healthy donors, patients had naive, central memory and Treg TCRB repertoires that appeared more similar. The question left open here concerned HLA type influencing TCRB rearrangement.

Sequences were obtained from central memory CD4+ T cells from blood. This receptor was identified in a man aged 30 to 39 in good health. The chain uses TRBV7-2 and TRBJ2-7; possibly TRBD1 or TRBD2 for D (5 bases each). In nucleotides, the CDR3 is TGTGCCAGCAGCCTCAGACGGGACGCCTCCTACGAGCAGTACTTC. This codes for CASSLRRDASYEQYF.